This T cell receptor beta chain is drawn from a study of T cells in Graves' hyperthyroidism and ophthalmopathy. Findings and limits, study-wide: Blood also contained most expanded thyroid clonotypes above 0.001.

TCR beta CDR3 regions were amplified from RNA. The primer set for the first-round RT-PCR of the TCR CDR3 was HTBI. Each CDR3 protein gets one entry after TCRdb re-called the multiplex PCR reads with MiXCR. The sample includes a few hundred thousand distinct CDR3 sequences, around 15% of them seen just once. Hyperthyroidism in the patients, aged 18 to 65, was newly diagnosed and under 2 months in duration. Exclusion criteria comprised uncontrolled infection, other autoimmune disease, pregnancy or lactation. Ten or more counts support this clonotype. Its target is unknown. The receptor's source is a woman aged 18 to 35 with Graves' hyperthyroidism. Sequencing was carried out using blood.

For the CDR3, the DNA is TGTGCCAGCAGCTTAGAGGATCGCCAGACCCAGTACTTC. Protein sequence: CASSLEDRQTQYF. This chain joins TRBV7-2 and TRBJ2-5; D is ambiguous. Germline assignment: CDR1 SGHTA and CDR2 FQGNSA. Trimming left V 1 base short and J 6 bases short, with 9 bases between. This CDR3 has 13 amino acids.